This T cell receptor (beta chain) derives from a study of blood T cell repertoires in COVID-19. Here immunoSEQ multiplex PCR was the method, and the copy in TCRdb shows in-frame clones only, minus some. The data contain about 440,000 clones, less than 95% of them singletons. Unmatched junction bases numbered 6, after V lost 4 bases and J lost 3 bases. Germline assignment: CDR1 SGHRS and CDR2 YFSETQ. This CDR3 comprises 14 residues. This clone has just one count. The sequenced material came from PBMCs or T cells enriched from blood (not recorded which). The chain uses TRBV5-1 and TRBJ2-7, with TRBD2 identical over 8 bases. This receptor was obtained from a man aged 18 to 30 who had recovered from COVID-19. The CDR3, as DNA: TGCGCCAGCAGCGTAGCGGGATCTGTCTACGAGCAGTACTTC. Translation gives CASSVAGSVYEQYF.